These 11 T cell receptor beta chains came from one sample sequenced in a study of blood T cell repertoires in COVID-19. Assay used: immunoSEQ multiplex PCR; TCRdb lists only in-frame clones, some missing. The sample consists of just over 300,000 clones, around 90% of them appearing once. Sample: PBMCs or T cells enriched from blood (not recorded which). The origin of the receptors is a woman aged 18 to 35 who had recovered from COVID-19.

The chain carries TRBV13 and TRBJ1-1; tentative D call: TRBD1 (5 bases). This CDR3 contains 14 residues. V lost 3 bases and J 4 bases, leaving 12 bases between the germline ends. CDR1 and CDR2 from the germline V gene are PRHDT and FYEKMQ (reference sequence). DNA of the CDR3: TGTGCCAGCAGCTTCACAGGCCCGAGCACTGAAGCTTTCTTT. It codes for CASSFTGPSTEAFF.

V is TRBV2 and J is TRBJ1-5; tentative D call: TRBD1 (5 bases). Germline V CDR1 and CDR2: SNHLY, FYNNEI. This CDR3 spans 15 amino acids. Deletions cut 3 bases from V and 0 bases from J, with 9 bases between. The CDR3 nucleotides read TGTGCCAGCAGTGAGGGGCAGCCTAGCAATCAGCCCCAGCATTTT. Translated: CASSEGQPSNQPQHF.

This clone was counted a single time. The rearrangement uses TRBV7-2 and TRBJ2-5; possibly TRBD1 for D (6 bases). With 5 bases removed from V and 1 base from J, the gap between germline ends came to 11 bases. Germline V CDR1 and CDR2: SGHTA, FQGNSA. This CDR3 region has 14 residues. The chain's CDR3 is CASSLRTAQETQYF. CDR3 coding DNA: TGTGCCAGCAGCCTACGGACAGCCCAAGAGACCCAGTACTTC. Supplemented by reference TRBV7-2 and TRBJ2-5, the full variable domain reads GAGVSQSPSNKVTEKGKDVELRCDPISGHTALYWYRQSLGQGLEFLIYFQGNSAPDKSGLPSDRFSAERTGGSVSTLTIQRTQQEDSAVYLCASSLRTAQETQYFGPGTRLLVL.

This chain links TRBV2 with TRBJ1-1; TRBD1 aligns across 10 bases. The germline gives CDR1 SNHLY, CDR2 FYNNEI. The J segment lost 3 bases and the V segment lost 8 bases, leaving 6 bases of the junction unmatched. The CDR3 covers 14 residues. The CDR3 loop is CASLRDRGYTEAFF. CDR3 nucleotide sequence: TGTGCCAGCCTCCGGGACAGGGGATACACTGAAGCTTTCTTT. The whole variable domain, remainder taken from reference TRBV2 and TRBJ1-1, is EPEVTQTPSHQVTQMGQEVILRCVPISNHLYFYWYRQILGQKVEFLVSFYNNEISEKSEIFDDQFSVERPDGSNFTLKIRSTKLEDSAMYFCASLRDRGYTEAFFGQGTRLTVV.

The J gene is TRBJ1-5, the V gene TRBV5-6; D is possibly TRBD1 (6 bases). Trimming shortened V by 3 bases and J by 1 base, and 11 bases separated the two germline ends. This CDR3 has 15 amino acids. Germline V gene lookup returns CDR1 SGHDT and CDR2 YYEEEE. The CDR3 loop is CASSSIDRSNQPQHF. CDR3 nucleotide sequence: TGTGCCAGCAGCTCAATTGACAGGAGCAATCAGCCCCAGCATTTT.

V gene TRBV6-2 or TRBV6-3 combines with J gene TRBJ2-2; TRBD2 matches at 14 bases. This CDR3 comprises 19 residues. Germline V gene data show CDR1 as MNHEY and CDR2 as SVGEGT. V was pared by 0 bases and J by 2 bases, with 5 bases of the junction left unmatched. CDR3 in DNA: TGTGCCAGCAGTTACTCAACCGGGACTAGCGGGAGCAACACCGGGGAGCTGTTTTTT. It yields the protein CASSYSTGTSGSNTGELFF.

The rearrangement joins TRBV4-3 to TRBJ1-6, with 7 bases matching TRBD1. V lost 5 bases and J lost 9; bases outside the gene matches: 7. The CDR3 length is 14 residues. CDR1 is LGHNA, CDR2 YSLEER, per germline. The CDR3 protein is CASSYNRGGSPLHF. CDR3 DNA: TGCGCCAGCAGCTATAACAGGGGTGGTTCACCCCTCCACTTT.

CDR3 nucleotides: TGCGCCAGCACCGGCGGAGCAACTAATGAAAAACTGTTTTTT. Translation gives CASTGGATNEKLFF. The chain uses TRBV5-1 and TRBJ1-4; D is unclear. The V and J ends lost 6 bases and 0 bases respectively, with 9 bases between them. The CDR3 length is 14 residues. The V gene's germline CDR1 is SGHRS and CDR2 YFSETQ.

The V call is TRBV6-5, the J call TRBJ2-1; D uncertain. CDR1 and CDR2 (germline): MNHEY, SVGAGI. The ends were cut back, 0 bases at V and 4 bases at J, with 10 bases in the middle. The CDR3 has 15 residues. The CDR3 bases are TGTGCCAGCAGTTACTCGTTTCTAACGTACAATGAGCAGTTCTTC. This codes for CASSYSFLTYNEQFF.

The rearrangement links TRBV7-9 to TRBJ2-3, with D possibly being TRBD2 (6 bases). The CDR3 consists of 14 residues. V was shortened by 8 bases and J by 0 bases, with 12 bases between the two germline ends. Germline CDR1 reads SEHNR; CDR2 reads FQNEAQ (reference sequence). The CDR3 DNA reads TGTGCCAGCGTTTCCCGGGGGAGCACAGATACGCAGTATTTT. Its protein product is CASVSRGSTDTQYF.

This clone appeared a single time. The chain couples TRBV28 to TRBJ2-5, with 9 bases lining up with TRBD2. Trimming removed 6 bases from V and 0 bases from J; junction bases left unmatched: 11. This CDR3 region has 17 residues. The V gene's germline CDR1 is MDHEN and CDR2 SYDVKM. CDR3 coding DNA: TGTGCCAGCAGCCAGATGACTAGCGGTTCGTACCAAGAGACCCAGTACTTC. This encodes CASSQMTSGSYQETQYF.